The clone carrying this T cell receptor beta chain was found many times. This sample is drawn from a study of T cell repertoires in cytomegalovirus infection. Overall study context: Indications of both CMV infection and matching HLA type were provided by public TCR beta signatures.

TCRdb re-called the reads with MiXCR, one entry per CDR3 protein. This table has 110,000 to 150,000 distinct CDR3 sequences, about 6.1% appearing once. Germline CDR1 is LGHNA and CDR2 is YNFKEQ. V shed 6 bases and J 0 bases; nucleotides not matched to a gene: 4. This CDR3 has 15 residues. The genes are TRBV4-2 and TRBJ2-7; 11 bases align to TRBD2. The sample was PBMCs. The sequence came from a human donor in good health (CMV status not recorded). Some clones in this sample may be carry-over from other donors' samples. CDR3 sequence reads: CASRPTSGSSYEQYF. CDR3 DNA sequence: TGTGCCAGCAGACCTACTAGCGGGAGCTCCTACGAGCAGTACTTC.